A selection of T cell receptor beta chains follows, all from one sample in a study of human T cells and chemical hapten exposure. In TCRdb, the RACE reads were re-called with MiXCR into one record per CDR3 protein. This table has 350,000 or so distinct CDR3 sequences, under 8% appearing once. The material sequenced was whole blood, taken in connection with sensitization to the hapten diphenylcyclopropenone (DPC). These receptors came from a woman between 18 and 29 years old with alopecia areata. Some clones in this sample may be carry-over from other donors' samples. Both conserved end residues are part of each CDR3. The D gene is left open where the match is weak. Size is stated for part of the rows, as once, few or many counts, or as a class when the clone is expanded.

CDR3aa,CDR3nt,abundance,d_gene,j_gene,v_gene
CATSRSAGGRDTQYF,TGTGCCACCAGTCGGTCGGCGGGGGGGCGAGATACGCAGTATTTT,NA,TRBD2,TRBJ2-3,TRBV24-1
CASSSPGLAPEQFF,TGTGCCAGCAGTTCACCGGGACTAGCGCCTGAGCAGTTCTTC,many,TRBD2,TRBJ2-1,TRBV12-3/TRBV12-4
CASTLLGSGYEQYF,TGTGCCAGCACCTTATTGGGCTCTGGGTACGAGCAGTACTTC,few,NA,TRBJ2-7,TRBV7-2
CASSLLPTMVNEKLFF,TGTGCCAGCAGCTTACTACCTACCATGGTAAATGAAAAACTGTTTTTT,NA,NA,TRBJ1-4,TRBV7-3
CASAHSGYEQYF,TGTGCCAGCGCCCATAGCGGTTACGAGCAGTACTTC,NA,NA,TRBJ2-7,TRBV13
CATSDQKTGGLTEAFF,TGTGCCACCAGTGACCAAAAGACAGGGGGGCTCACTGAAGCTTTCTTT,NA,TRBD1,TRBJ1-1,TRBV24-1
CASSSRQISVEQFF,TGTGCCAGCAGCTCAAGACAGATCAGTGTTGAGCAGTTCTTC,NA,NA,TRBJ2-1,TRBV5-4
CASNGLQNTGELFF,TGTGCCAGCAATGGTCTACAAAACACCGGGGAGCTGTTTTTT,NA,NA,TRBJ2-2,TRBV7-2
CASIRARGETQYF,TGTGCCAGCATTCGGGCTAGGGGAGAGACCCAGTACTTC,few,NA,TRBJ2-5,TRBV6-2/TRBV6-3
CASSLRGGYSYNSPLHF,TGTGCCAGCAGTTTAAGGGGGGGATACTCCTATAATTCACCCCTCCACTTT,many,NA,TRBJ1-6,TRBV27
CSVGVRGTDTQYF,TGCAGCGTTGGTGTCAGGGGCACAGATACGCAGTATTTT,many,NA,TRBJ2-3,TRBV29-1
CASSRQSLSSYNEQFF,TGTGCCAGCAGCCGACAGAGTTTAAGCTCCTACAATGAGCAGTTCTTC,few,NA,TRBJ2-1,TRBV7-2
CASSLIAGGLGDTQYF,TGCGCCAGCAGCCTTATAGCGGGGGGGCTAGGAGATACGCAGTATTTT,few,TRBD2,TRBJ2-3,TRBV4-1
CASSGFKDTQYF,TGTGCCAGCAGTGGTTTTAAAGATACGCAGTATTTT,many,NA,TRBJ2-3,TRBV25-1
CSARSLRPYEQYF,TGCAGTGCTAGGTCACTCCGCCCCTACGAGCAGTACTTC,many,NA,TRBJ2-7,TRBV20-1